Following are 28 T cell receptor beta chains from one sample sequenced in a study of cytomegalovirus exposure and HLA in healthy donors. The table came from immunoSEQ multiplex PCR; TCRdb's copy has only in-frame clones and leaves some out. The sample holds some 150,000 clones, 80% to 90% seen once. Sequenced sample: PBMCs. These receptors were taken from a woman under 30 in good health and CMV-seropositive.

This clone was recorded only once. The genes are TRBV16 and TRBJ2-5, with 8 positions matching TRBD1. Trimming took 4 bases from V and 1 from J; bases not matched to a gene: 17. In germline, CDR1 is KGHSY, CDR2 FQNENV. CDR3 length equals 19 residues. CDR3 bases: TGTGCCAGCAGCCGATTGAGGACAGGGAGTAGAAGGGCCCAAGAGACCCAGTACTTC. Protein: CASSRLRTGSRRAQETQYF.

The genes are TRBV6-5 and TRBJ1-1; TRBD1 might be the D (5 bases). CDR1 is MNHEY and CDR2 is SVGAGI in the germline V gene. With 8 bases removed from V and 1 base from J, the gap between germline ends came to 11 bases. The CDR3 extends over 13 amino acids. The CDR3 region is CASVAGGNTEAFF. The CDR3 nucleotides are TGTGCCAGCGTAGCGGGGGGGAACACTGAAGCTTTCTTT.

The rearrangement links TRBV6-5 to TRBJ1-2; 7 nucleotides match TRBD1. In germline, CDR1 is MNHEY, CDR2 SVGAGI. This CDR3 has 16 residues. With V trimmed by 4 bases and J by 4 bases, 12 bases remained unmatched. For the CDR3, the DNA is TGTGCCAGCAGTTCCCGACCCTCGGGACAGTCCTATGGCTACACCTTC. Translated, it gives CASSSRPSGQSYGYTF.

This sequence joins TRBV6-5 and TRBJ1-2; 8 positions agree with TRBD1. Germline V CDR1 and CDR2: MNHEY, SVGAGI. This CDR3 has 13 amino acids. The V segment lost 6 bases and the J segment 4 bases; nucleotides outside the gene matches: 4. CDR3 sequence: CASSQTGAYGYTF. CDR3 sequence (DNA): TGTGCCAGCAGCCAGACAGGGGCCTATGGCTACACCTTC.

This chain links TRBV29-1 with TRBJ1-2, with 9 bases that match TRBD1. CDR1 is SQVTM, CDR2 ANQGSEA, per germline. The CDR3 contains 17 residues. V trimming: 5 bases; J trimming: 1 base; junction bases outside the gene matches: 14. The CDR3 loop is CSVRPGDRALDNYGYTF. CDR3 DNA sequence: TGCAGCGTTCGACCTGGGGACAGGGCTTTGGATAACTATGGCTACACCTTC.

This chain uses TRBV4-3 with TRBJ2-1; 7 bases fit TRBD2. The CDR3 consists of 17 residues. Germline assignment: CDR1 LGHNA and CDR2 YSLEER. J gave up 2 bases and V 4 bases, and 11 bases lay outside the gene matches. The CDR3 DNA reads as TGCGCCAGCAGCCGACATCTGGGGGGGAAGACCTACAATGAGCAGTTCTTC. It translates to CASSRHLGGKTYNEQFF.

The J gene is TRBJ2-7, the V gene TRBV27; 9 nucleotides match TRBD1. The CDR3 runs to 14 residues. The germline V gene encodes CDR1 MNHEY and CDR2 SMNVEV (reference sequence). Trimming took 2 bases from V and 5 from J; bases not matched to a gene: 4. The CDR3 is CASSLLTGGHEQYF. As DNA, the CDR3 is TGTGCCAGCAGTTTACTGACAGGGGGGCACGAGCAGTACTTC.

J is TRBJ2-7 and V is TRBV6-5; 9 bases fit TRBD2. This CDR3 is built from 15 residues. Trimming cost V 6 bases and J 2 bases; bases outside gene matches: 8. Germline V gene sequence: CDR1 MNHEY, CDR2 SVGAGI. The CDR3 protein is CASRKTSSGAYEQYF. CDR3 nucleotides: TGTGCCAGCAGGAAGACCTCTAGCGGGGCCTACGAGCAGTACTTC.

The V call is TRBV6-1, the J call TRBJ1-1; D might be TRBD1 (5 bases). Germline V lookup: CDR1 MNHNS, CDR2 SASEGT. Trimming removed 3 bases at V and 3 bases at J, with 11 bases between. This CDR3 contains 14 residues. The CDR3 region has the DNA TGTGCCAGCAGTGAGTCCGGGGGGGACACTGAAGCTTTCTTT. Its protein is CASSESGGDTEAFF.

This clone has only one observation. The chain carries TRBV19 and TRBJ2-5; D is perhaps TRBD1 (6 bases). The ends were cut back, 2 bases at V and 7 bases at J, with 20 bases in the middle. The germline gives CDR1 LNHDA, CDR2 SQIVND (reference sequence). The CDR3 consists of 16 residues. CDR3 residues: CASSIIPRQAPGTQYF. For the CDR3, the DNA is TGTGCCAGTAGTATAATCCCCCGACAGGCCCCGGGGACCCAGTACTTC.

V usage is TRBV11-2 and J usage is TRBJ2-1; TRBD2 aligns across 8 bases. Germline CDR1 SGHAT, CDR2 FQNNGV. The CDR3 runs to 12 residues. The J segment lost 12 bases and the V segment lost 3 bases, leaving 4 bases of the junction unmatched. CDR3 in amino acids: CASSFELAVQFF. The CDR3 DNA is TGTGCCAGCAGCTTTGAACTAGCGGTGCAGTTCTTC.

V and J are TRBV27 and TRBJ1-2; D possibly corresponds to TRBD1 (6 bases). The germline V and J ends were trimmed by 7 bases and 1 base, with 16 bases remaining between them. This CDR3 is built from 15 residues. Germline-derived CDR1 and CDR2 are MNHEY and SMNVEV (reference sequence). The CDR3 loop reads CASNVQGGLNYGYTF. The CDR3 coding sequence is TGTGCCAGCAACGTACAGGGAGGGCTTAACTATGGCTACACCTTC.

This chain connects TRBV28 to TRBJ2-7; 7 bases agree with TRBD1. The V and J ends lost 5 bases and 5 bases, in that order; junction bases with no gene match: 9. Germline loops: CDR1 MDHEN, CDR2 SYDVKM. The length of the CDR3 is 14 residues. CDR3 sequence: CASSPPSDRDEQYF. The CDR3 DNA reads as TGTGCCAGCAGTCCCCCGAGTGACAGGGACGAGCAGTACTTC. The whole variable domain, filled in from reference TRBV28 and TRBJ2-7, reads DVKVTQSSRYLVKRTGEKVFLECVQDMDHENMFWYRQDPGLGLRLIYFSYDVKMKEKGDIPEGYSVSREKKERFSLILESASTNQTSMYLCASSPPSDRDEQYFGPGTRLTVT.

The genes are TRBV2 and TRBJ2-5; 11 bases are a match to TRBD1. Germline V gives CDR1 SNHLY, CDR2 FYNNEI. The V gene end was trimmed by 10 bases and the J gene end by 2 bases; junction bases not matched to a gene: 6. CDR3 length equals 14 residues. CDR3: CATGRDRGQETQYF. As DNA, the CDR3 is TGTGCCACCGGCCGGGACAGGGGGCAAGAGACCCAGTACTTC.

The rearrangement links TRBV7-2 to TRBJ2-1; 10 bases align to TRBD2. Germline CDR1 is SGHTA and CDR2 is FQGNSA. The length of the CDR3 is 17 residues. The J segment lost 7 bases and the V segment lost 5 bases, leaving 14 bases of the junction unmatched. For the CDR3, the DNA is TGTGCCAGCAGCCTTCTAAGCGGGGGGGCCGCGAGGAATGAGCAGTTCTTC. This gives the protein CASSLLSGGAARNEQFF.

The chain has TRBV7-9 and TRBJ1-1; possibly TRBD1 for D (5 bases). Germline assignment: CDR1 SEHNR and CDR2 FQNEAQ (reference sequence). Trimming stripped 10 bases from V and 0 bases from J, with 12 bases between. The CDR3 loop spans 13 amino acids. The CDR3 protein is CATSDSLNTEAFF. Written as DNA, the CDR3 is TGTGCCACCTCCGACAGCCTGAACACTGAAGCTTTCTTT. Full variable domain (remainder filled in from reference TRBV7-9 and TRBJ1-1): DTGVSQNPRHKITKRGQNVTFRCDPISEHNRLYWYRQTLGQGPEFLTYFQNEAQLEKSRLLSDRFSAERPKGSFSTLEIQRTEQGDSAMYLCATSDSLNTEAFFGQGTRLTVV.

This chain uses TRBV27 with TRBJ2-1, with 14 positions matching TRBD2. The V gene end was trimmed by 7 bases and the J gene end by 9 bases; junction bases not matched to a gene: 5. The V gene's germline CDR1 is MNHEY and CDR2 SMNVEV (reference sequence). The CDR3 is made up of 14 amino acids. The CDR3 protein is CASKVTSGGGEQFF. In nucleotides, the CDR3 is TGTGCCAGCAAGGTGACTAGCGGGGGGGGTGAGCAGTTCTTC.

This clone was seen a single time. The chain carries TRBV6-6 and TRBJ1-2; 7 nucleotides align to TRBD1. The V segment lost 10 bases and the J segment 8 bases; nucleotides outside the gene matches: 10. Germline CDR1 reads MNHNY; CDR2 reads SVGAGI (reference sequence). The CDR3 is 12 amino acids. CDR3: CATRPDRVGYTF. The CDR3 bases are TGTGCCACCCGTCCCGACAGGGTAGGCTACACCTTC.

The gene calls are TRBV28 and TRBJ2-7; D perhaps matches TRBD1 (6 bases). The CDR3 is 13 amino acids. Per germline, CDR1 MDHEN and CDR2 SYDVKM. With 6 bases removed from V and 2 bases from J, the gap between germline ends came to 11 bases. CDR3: CASSPQGPYEQYF. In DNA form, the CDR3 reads TGTGCCAGCAGCCCACAGGGCCCCTACGAGCAGTACTTC.

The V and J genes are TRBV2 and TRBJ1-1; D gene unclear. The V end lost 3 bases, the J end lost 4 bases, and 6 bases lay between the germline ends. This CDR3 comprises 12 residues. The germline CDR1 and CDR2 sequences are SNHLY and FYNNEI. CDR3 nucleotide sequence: TGTGCCAGCAGTGAGGGGAGCACTGAAGCTTTCTTT. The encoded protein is CASSEGSTEAFF.

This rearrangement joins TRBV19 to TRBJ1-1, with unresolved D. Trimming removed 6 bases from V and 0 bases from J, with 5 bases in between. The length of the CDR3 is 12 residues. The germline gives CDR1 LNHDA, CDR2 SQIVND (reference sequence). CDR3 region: CASSRLNTEAFF. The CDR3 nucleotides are TGTGCCAGTAGCAGGTTGAACACTGAAGCTTTCTTT.

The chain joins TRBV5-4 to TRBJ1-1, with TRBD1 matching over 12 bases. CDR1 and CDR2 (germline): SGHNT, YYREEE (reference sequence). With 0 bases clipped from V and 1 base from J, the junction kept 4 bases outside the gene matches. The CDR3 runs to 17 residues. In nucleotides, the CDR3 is TGTGCCAGCAGCTTGGCGGGACAGGGGGCTGCGAACACTGAAGCTTTCTTT. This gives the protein CASSLAGQGAANTEAFF.

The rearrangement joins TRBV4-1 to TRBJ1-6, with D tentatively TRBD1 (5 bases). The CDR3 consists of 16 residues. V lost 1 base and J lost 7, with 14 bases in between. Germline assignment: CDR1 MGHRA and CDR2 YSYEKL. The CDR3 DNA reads TGCGCCAGCAGCCAAGGCTTAGGTACAGGAAATTCACCCCTCCACTTT. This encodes CASSQGLGTGNSPLHF.

Written as DNA, the CDR3 is TGTGCCAGCAGCAAGGGGCTACGGGCTGAAGCTTTCTTT. Encoded protein: CASSKGLRAEAFF. This chain links TRBV6-6 with TRBJ1-1; perhaps TRBD1 as D (5 bases). The CDR3 is 13 amino acids. V lost 6 bases to trimming and J lost 6 bases, with 14 bases between them. CDR1 and CDR2 (germline): MNHNY, SVGAGI (reference sequence).

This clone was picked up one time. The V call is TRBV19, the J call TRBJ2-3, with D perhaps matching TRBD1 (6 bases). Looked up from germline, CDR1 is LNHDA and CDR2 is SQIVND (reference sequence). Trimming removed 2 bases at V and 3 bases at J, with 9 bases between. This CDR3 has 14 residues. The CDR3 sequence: CASSITGWTDTQYF. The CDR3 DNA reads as TGTGCCAGTAGTATAACAGGGTGGACAGATACGCAGTATTTT. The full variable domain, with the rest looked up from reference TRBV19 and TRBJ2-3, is DGGITQSPKYLFRKEGQNVTLSCEQNLNHDAMYWYRQDPGQGLRLIYYSQIVNDFQKGDIAEGYSVSREKKESFPLTVTSAQKNPTAFYLCASSITGWTDTQYFGPGTRLTVL.

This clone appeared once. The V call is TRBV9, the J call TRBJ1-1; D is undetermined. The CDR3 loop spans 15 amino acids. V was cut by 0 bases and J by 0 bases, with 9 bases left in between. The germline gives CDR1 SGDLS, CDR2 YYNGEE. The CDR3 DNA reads TGTGCCAGCAGCGTAGGGCCAGGTCTGAACACTGAAGCTTTCTTT. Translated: CASSVGPGLNTEAFF.

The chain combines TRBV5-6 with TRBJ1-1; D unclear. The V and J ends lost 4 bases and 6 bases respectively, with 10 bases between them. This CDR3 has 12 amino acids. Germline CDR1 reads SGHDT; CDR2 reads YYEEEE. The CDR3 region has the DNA TGTGCCAGCAGCCTGTACCGGGCTGAAGCTTTCTTT. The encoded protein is CASSLYRAEAFF.

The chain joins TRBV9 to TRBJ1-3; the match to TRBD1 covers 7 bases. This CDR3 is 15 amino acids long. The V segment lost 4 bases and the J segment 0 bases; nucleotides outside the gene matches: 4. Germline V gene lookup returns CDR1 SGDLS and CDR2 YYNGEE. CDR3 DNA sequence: TGTGCCAGCAGCTTGCGGGACAGCTCTGGAAACACCATATATTTT. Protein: CASSLRDSSGNTIYF.